This T cell receptor beta chain is from a study of cytomegalovirus exposure and HLA in healthy donors. Study outcomes and limitations: Analysis was carried out at a later point, and it linked a missense DCLRE1C variant to TCR beta V- and J-gene trimming. The records held CMV serostatus as the only immune exposure information. Most of the TCR beta V segments (in an earlier analysis) were productive either about 87% or about 30% of the time. In a later analysis, CMV-associated beta chains were mostly HLA-associated, it appeared.

A note on this clone: Antigen: not known.

The PCR made use of 60 Vbeta and 13 Jbeta primers. Repertoires were generated with immunoSEQ multiplex PCR, while TCRdb's copy carries only in-frame clones and drops some. The data contain roughly 120,000 clones, around two thirds of them seen just once; the ten biggest clones take up approximately 4.8%. The germline CDR1 and CDR2 sequences are LNHDA and SQIVND (reference sequence). The CDR3 is 15 residues long. The junction had 6 bases not matched to a gene; V was cut back by 6 bases and J by 2 bases. The material sequenced was PBMCs. The rearrangement uses TRBV19 and TRBJ1-3; 8 positions match TRBD1. The receptor's source is a man in his fifties or sixties in good health and CMV-seropositive. The chain's CDR3 is CASSTDREAGNTIYF. In DNA form, the CDR3 reads TGTGCCAGTAGCACGGACAGGGAGGCTGGAAACACCATATATTTT.